Following are 5 T cell receptor beta chains from one sample sequenced in a study of blood T cells in healthy people across ages. The authors ran a second PCR of roughly 6 to 12 cycles using a sample-barcoded 5' primer and a J-beta primer mix. TCRdb analysed the 5' RACE reads with MiXCR anew, one entry per CDR3 protein. This table holds roughly 1,100,000 distinct CDR3 sequences, approximately 25% found once. These records were also assigned to another study, of T cells of mothers and their children.

Specimen: blood. The receptors stem from a girl aged 2-10 years in good health.

This clonotype was seen more than once but under ten times. The junction does not match germline at one end; this may be a read error. The V gene is TRBV5-1, the J gene TRBJ2-7, with D perhaps matching TRBD2 (6 bases). In germline, CDR1 is SGHRS, CDR2 YFSETQ. This CDR3 contains 15 residues. The CDR3 region has the DNA TGCGCCAGCAGCTTTCAGACCGGGAGCCTCTACGAGCAGTATTTC. Its protein product is CASSFQTGSLYEQYF.

Here the CDR3 reads CASSFRDREFEQYF. CDR3 nucleotide sequence: TGTGCCAGCAGCTTCCGGGACAGGGAGTTCGAGCAGTACTTC. The chain links TRBV7-9 to TRBJ2-7; TRBD1 matches 9 bases. Germline V gene sequence: CDR1 SEHNR, CDR2 FQNEAQ (reference sequence). The CDR3 contains 14 residues. With 3 bases clipped from V and 6 bases from J, the junction kept 6 bases outside the gene matches.

This clonotype came up a few times. The rearrangement joins TRBV6-5 to TRBJ1-4; TRBD1 agrees at 7 bases. Per the germline V gene, CDR1 is MNHEY and CDR2 is SVGAGI. The V gene end was trimmed by 4 bases and the J gene end by 6 bases; junction bases not matched to a gene: 5. The CDR3 covers 14 residues. The CDR3 coding sequence is TGTGCCAGCAGTTTCCGACAGGGCGATGAAAAACTGTTTTTT. Protein sequence: CASSFRQGDEKLFF.

This clonotype was recorded a few times. In DNA form, the CDR3 reads TGTGCCAGCAGCTTAGGCCCGGCGGGAGGCCCCTCCTACGAGCAGTACTTC. Translating it yields CASSLGPAGGPSYEQYF. V and J are TRBV13 and TRBJ2-7; 8 bases fit TRBD2. The CDR3 has 17 amino acids. Germline V gene sequence: CDR1 PRHDT, CDR2 FYEKMQ (reference sequence). V shed 0 bases, J shed 0 bases, and the junction held 7 bases outside the gene matches.

The chain is built from TRBV28 and TRBJ2-7, with TRBD2 identical over 7 bases. The end of the DNA aligns better with TRBJ2-1, so the J call may be wrong. The CDR3 totals 15 residues. CDR1 is MDHEN and CDR2 is SYDVKM in the germline V gene. As DNA, the CDR3 is TGTGCCAGCAGTTTATCGGGGGAGGGCACCCGAGAGCAGTTCTTC. Translation: CASSLSGEGTREQFF.